Each of the 20 T cell receptor beta chains below was sequenced from the same sample in a study of T cells expressing NK-cell markers. Reprocessing the 5' RACE reads, TCRdb reports a single entry for every CDR3 protein and omits DNA. In all, the sample yields more than 400,000 distinct CDR3 sequences. The sequencing sample was made of blood T cells: a sorted CD56 or NKG2C T cell subset, CD4+ or CD8+ T cells, or bulk PBMC T cells (not recorded which). Every receptor here comes from a woman aged 18-69 years in good health.

V gene TRBV18 combines with J gene TRBJ1-2; TCRdb reports TRBD1, a call that lacks DNA to check it against. Germline CDR1 is KGHSH and CDR2 is LQKENI. The CDR3 consists of 15 residues. CDR3 protein: CASSPGVQANYGYTF.

Here the CDR3 reads CASTSNGAGTDTQYF. This chain connects TRBV28 to TRBJ2-3; the D gene TCRdb calls, TRBD1, cannot be checked with no DNA. CDR1 and CDR2 (germline): MDHEN, SYDVKM. This CDR3 comprises 15 residues.

V gene TRBV15 combines with J gene TRBJ2-1; checking the TCRdb D call of TRBD1 is not possible without DNA. Germline V gene data show CDR1 as LNHNV and CDR2 as YYDKDF (reference sequence). The CDR3 consists of 14 residues. This CDR3 is CATSRGGQNNEQFF.

This rearrangement joins TRBV20-1 to TRBJ2-1; the D call from TCRdb, TRBD2, cannot be confirmed without DNA. The CDR3 extends over 15 amino acids. Germline V gene lookup returns CDR1 DFQATT and CDR2 SNEGSKA (reference sequence). The chain's CDR3 is CSARSPGRGYNEQFF.

The CDR3 protein is CSARDRRGGGQPQHF. V is TRBV20-1 and J is TRBJ1-5; there is no DNA to check the TCRdb D call of TRBD1. Germline V gene sequence: CDR1 DFQATT, CDR2 SNEGSKA (reference sequence). This CDR3 spans 15 amino acids.

This CDR3 reads CASSSPLANTGELFF. The V and J genes are TRBV7-8 and TRBJ2-2; the TCRdb D gene call, TRBD1, has no DNA to confirm it. The CDR3 length is 15 residues. Germline V gene sequence: CDR1 SGHVS, CDR2 FQNEAQ.

The V and J genes are TRBV20-1 and TRBJ2-7; TCRdb's D gene call, TRBD1, goes unchecked for lack of DNA. Germline V CDR1 and CDR2: DFQATT, SNEGSKA (reference sequence). CDR3 length equals 12 residues. Here the CDR3 reads CSARDDRGEQYF.

The rearrangement joins TRBV29-1 to TRBJ2-5; there is no DNA to check the TCRdb D call of TRBD1. The CDR3 has 12 amino acids. Germline V gene data show CDR1 as SQVTM and CDR2 as ANQGSEA. Here the CDR3 reads CSATGLQETQYF.

The chain uses TRBV20-1 and TRBJ2-3. In germline, CDR1 is DFQATT, CDR2 SNEGSKA (reference sequence). The CDR3 has 13 residues. CDR3 residues: CSARPNPADTQYF.

The J gene is TRBJ2-2, the V gene TRBV29-1; checking the TCRdb D call of TRBD1 is not possible without DNA. Germline CDR1 is SQVTM and CDR2 is ANQGSEA. The CDR3 length is 16 residues. CDR3 protein: CSVEEVWAGNTGELFF.

This rearrangement joins TRBV29-1 to TRBJ1-1; TCRdb picks TRBD1, but there is no DNA to check that call. In germline, CDR1 is SQVTM, CDR2 ANQGSEA. The length of the CDR3 is 12 residues. The CDR3 sequence: CSVEGQRDEAFF.

The V call is TRBV7-2, the J call TRBJ2-7; TCRdb's assignment of TRBD2 cannot be checked, as there is no DNA. Germline V gene data show CDR1 as SGHTA and CDR2 as FQGNSA. This CDR3 spans 15 amino acids. CDR3 in amino acids: CASSLAVAGAGEQYF.

This chain joins TRBV28 and TRBJ2-7; TCRdb lists TRBD1, though no DNA is available to test this call. CDR1 and CDR2 from the germline V gene are MDHEN and SYDVKM. The CDR3 is 13 amino acids. This CDR3 is CASSHGQVYEQYF.

The rearrangement links TRBV12-3 or TRBV12-4 to TRBJ2-2; TCRdb names TRBD1, which stays unverified in the absence of DNA. The CDR3 has 15 residues. The CDR3 loop reads CASRDLDGVTGELFF.

This chain links TRBV18 with TRBJ2-7. Germline lookup yields CDR1 KGHSH and CDR2 LQKENI. The CDR3 covers 14 residues. The CDR3 loop is CASSPPGRAYEQYF.

The chain links TRBV20-1 to TRBJ2-1; TCRdb calls TRBD1, which cannot be checked without DNA. Germline V gene data show CDR1 as DFQATT and CDR2 as SNEGSKA (reference sequence). This CDR3 comprises 16 residues. CDR3 protein: CSASSDGGRILGEQFF.

CDR3 protein: CASSPLGGTSGREETQYF. The chain has TRBV11-1 and TRBJ2-5; lacking DNA, the TRBD2 call made by TCRdb goes unchecked. Germline loops: CDR1 SGHAT, CDR2 FQDESV (reference sequence). This CDR3 spans 18 amino acids.

The chain is built from TRBV9 and TRBJ2-5; without DNA, the TCRdb call of TRBD2 cannot be checked. Germline CDR1 is SGDLS and CDR2 is YYNGEE. CDR3 length: 14 residues. CDR3 region: CASSVEREWETQYF.

CDR3 loop: CASSLRASAGEQYF. The rearrangement joins TRBV5-4 to TRBJ2-7; TCRdb's assignment of TRBD1 cannot be checked, as there is no DNA. The germline CDR1 and CDR2 sequences are SGHNT and YYREEE (reference sequence). The CDR3 is made up of 14 amino acids.

This chain links TRBV20-1 with TRBJ1-2; TCRdb selects TRBD1, and the lack of DNA leaves this call unchecked. The CDR3 consists of 15 residues. CDR1 is DFQATT, CDR2 SNEGSKA, per germline (reference sequence). CDR3 residues: CSASPKTGGGYGYTF.